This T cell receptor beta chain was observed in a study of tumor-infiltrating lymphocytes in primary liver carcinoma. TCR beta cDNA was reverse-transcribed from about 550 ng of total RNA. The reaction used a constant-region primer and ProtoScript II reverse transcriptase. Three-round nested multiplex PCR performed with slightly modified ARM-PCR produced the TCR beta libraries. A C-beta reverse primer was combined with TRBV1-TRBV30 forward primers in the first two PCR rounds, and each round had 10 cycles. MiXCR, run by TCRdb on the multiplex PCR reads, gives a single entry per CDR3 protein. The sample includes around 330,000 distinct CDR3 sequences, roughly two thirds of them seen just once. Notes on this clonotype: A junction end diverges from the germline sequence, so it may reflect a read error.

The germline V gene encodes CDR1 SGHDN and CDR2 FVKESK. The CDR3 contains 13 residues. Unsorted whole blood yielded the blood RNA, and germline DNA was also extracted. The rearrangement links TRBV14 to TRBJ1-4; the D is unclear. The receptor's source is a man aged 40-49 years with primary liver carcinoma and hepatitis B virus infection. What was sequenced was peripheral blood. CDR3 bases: TGTGCCGGCAGCCAAGTGGTAAATGAAAAACTGTTTTTT. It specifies CAGSQVVNEKLFF.